This TCR beta chain was profiled in a study of blood T cells in healthy people across ages. Study at large: Capturing about one barcoded beta molecule per two T cells was achieved by template switching. Study-level points and caveats: There was no known CMV status for donors, so expanded clonotype changes were possibly confounded. The recorded TCR beta diversity per million T cells decreased in a roughly linear manner with age.

A second PCR, run for roughly 7 to 11 cycles, used a sample-barcoded 5' primer plus a J-beta primer mix. Every cDNA was tagged by a template-switch adaptor with 12 random nucleotides. MiXCR, run by TCRdb on the 5' RACE reads, gives a single entry per CDR3 protein. The profile shows a few hundred thousand distinct CDR3 sequences, approximately 51% of them singletons. As concerns this clonotype: Its antigen remains unknown.

Source material: blood. The receptor was isolated from a man aged 55 to 69 in good health.

CDR3 protein: CSARRALAYNEQFF. The CDR3 DNA sequence: TGCAGTGCTAGAAGAGCACTAGCGTACAATGAGCAGTTCTTC. The gene calls are TRBV20-1 and TRBJ2-1; TRBD2 aligns across 7 bases. V lost 2 bases, J lost 4 bases, and 5 bases stayed unmatched. This CDR3 has 14 amino acids. Germline-derived CDR1 and CDR2 are DFQATT and SNEGSKA (reference sequence).